Detailed here is one T cell receptor (beta chain). Antigen unknown. This specimen comes from a study of CD4 T cells in relation to SARS-CoV-2 and coronaviruses. Regarding the study as a whole: About 65% of donors had memory CD4+ clonotypes crossrecognizing SARS-CoV-2 and common cold coronavirus spike. Culture-expanded clones reflect memory recall rather than primary priming during culture. Each donor contributed either pre-pandemic or post-infection samples, not both.

The V gene end was trimmed by 3 bases and the J gene end by 7 bases; junction bases not matched to a gene: 7. Germline V gives CDR1 SGHKS, CDR2 YYEKEE (reference sequence). The CDR3 is made up of 14 amino acids. CD4+ T cells from unexposed donors were obtained before the COVID-19 pandemic (2011-2018). Naive and memory CD4+ T cell DNA was deep-sequenced without culture. Measured with immunoSEQ multiplex PCR; TCRdb has only the in-frame clones, and not every one. This table holds about 55,000 clones, around 86% found once. This chain uses TRBV5-5 with TRBJ1-5, with 7 bases aligning to TRBD1. Material for sequencing was memory CD4+ T cells from PBMCs. The receptor comes from a human donor in good health. CDR3 DNA: TGTGCCAGCAGCTCAGGGGGGATCTACCAGCCCCAGCATTTT. It yields the protein CASSSGGIYQPQHF.